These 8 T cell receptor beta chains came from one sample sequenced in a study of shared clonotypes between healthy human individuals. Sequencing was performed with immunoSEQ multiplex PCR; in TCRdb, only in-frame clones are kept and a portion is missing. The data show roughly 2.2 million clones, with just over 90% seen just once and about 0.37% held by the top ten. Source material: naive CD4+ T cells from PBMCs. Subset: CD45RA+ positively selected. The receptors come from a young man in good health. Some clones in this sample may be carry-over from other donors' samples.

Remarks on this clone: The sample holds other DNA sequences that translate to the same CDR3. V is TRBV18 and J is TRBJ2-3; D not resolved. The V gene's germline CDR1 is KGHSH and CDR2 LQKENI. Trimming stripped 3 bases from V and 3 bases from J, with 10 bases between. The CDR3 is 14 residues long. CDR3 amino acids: CASSPSAGTDTQYF. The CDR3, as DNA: TGTGCCAGCTCACCGTCGGCTGGGACAGATACGCAGTATTTT.

The CDR3 is CATSRGTVYGYTF. The CDR3 DNA follows: TGTGCCACCAGCAGAGGGACAGTCTATGGCTACACCTTC. The V call is TRBV15, the J call TRBJ1-2; TRBD1 is a possible D gene (6 bases). The CDR3 consists of 13 residues. Looked up from germline, CDR1 is LNHNV and CDR2 is YYDKDF (reference sequence). V lost 1 base and J 4 bases, leaving 7 bases between the germline ends.

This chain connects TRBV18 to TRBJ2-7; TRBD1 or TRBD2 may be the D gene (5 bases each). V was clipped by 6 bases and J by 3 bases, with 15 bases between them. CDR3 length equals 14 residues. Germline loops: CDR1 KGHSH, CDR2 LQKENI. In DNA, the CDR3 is TGTGCCAGCTCCGAAAAGAGGGACGACTACGAGCAGTACTTC. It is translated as CASSEKRDDYEQYF. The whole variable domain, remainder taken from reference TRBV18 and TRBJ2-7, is NAGVMQNPRHLVRRRGQEARLRCSPMKGHSHVYWYRQLPEEGLKFMVYLQKENIIDESGMPKERFSAEFPKEGPSILRIQQVVRGDSAAYFCASSEKRDDYEQYFGPGTRLTVT.

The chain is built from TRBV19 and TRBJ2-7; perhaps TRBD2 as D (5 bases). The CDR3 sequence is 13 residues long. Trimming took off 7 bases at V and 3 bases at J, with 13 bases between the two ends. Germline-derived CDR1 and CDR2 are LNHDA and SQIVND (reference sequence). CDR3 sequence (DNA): TGTGCCAGTAAGGGCGAGGGTTTCTACGAGCAGTACTTC. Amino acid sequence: CASKGEGFYEQYF.

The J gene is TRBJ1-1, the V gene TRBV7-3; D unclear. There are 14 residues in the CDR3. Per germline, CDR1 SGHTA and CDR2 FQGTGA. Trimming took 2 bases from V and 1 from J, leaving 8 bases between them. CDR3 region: CASSLLPSNTEAFF. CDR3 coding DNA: TGTGCCAGCAGCTTACTTCCCTCGAACACTGAAGCTTTCTTT.

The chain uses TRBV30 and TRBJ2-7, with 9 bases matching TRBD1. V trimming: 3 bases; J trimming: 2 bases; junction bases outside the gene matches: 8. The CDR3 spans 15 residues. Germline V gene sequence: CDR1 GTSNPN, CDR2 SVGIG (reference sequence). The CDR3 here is CAWRRRGQGTYEQYF. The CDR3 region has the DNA TGTGCCTGGAGAAGGAGGGGACAGGGTACCTACGAGCAGTACTTC.

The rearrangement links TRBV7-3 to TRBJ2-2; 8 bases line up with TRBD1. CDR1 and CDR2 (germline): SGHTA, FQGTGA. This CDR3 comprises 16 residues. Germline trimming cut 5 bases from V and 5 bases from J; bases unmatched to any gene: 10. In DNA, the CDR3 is TGTGCCAGCAGCGTTGTGAACAGGGGGGTAACCGGGGAGCTGTTTTTT. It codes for CASSVVNRGVTGELFF.

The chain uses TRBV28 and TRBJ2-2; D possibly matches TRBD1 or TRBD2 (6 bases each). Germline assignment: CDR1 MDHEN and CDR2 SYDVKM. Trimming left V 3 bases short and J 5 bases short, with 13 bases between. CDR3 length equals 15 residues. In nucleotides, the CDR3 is TGTGCCAGCAGTTTCCTCGGGGGCGGGACCGGGGAGCTGTTTTTT. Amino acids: CASSFLGGGTGELFF.